This TCR beta chain was recovered during a study of blood T cell repertoires in COVID-19. Authors' data handling: Nucleated cell counts were estimated from reference gene primer amplification. Method: immunoSEQ multiplex PCR; TCRdb's copy keeps in-frame clones and lacks some. V, J and clone size derive from that table, while D and trimming were established from the DNA sequence. The top ten hold 1% of the sample, which has about 330,000 clones, more than 75% seen once. Looked up from germline, CDR1 is SGDLS and CDR2 is YYNGEE. After removal of 0 bases from V and 4 bases from J, the junction contained 4 bases not matched to a gene. This CDR3 spans 17 amino acids.

The sequencing sample was made of PBMCs or T cells enriched from blood (not recorded which). The TCR originated in a woman aged 25 to 39 who had recovered from COVID-19. This chain joins TRBV9 and TRBJ2-3, with 14 positions matching TRBD2. For the CDR3, the DNA is TGTGCCAGCAGCGTAGGACTAGCGGGGGGGCCGTCAGATACGCAGTATTTT. Translated, it gives CASSVGLAGGPSDTQYF. Variable domain in full (rest from reference TRBV9 and TRBJ2-3): DSGVTQTPKHLITATGQRVTLRCSPRSGDLSVYWYQQSLDQGLQFLIQYYNGEERAKGNILERFSAQQFPDLHSELNLSSLELGDSALYFCASSVGLAGGPSDTQYFGPGTRLTVL.